The clone carrying this TCR beta chain was counted a single time. The antigen is unknown. Vbeta (60) and Jbeta (13) primers were used in the PCR. Libraries were prepared by immunoSEQ multiplex PCR; TCRdb keeps only in-frame clonotypes and omits some of them. The sample lists 100,000 to 150,000 clones; around 82% were seen once. The data are from a study of cytomegalovirus exposure and HLA in healthy donors. Study-wide findings and caveats: Because they were indistinguishable, some V segments, including TRBV6-2 and TRBV6-3, were excluded. Reportedly, fewer N-insertions than the 666-donor mean appeared in an Asian-associated ancestry cluster in a later analysis.

V was clipped by 6 bases and J by 1 base; unmatched bases: 11. The CDR3 is 16 residues long. Germline-derived CDR1 and CDR2 are WNHNN and SYGVQD (reference sequence). The sequencing input was PBMCs. The sequence derives from a man aged 25 to 40 in good health and CMV-seropositive. The chain employs TRBV10-1 and TRBJ1-2; 7 bases line up with TRBD1. The CDR3 sequence: CASRDQTGQYNYGYTF. DNA for the CDR3: TGCGCCAGCAGGGACCAAACGGGACAGTATAACTATGGCTACACCTTC.